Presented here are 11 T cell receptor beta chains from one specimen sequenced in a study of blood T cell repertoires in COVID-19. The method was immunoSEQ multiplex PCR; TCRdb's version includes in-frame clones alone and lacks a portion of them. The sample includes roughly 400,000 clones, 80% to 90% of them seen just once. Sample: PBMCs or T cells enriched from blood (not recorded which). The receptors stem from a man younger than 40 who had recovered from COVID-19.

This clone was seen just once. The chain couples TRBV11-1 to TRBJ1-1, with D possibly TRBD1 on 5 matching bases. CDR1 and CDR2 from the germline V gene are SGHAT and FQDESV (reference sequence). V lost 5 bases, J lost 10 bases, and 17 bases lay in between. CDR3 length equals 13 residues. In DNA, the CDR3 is TGTGCCAGCAGCACGCGGGACCTTCCCGTAGCTTTCTTT. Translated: CASSTRDLPVAFF.

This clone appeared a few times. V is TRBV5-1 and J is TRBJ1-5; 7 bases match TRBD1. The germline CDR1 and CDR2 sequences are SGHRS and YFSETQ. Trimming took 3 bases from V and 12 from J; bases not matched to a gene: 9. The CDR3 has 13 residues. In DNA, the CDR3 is TGCGCCAGCAGCTGGATCCCACAGGGGAGCCAGCATTTT. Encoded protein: CASSWIPQGSQHF.

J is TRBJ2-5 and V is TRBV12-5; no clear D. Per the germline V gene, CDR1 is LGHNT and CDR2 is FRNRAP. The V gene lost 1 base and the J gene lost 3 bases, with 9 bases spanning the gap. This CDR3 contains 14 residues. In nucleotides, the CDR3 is TGTGCTAGTGGTTTGGACCTGGCGGAAGAGACCCAGTACTTC. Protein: CASGLDLAEETQYF.

In DNA, the CDR3 is TGTGCCAGCTCACCACCAATCGGACAGGGTTACGAGCAGTACTTC. As protein: CASSPPIGQGYEQYF. The V gene is TRBV18, the J gene TRBJ2-7; 8 bases match TRBD1. The CDR3 sequence is 15 residues long. From germline, CDR1 is KGHSH and CDR2 LQKENI. The junction had 5 bases not matched to a gene; V was cut back by 0 bases and J by 4 bases.

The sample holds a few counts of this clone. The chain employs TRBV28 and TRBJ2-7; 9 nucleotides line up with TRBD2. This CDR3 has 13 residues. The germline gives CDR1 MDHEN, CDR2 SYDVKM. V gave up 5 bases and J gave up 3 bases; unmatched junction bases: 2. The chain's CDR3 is CASSRGGDYEQYF. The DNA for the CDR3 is TGTGCCAGCAGTCGCGGGGGGGACTACGAGCAGTACTTC.

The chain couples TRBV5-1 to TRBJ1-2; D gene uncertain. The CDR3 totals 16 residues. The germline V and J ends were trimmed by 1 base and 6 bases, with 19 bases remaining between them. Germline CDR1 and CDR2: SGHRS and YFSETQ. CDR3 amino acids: CASSLWAGRFSDGYTF. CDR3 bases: TGCGCCAGCAGCTTGTGGGCAGGAAGGTTTTCCGATGGCTACACCTTC.

CDR3 amino acids: CASSQGGTYTGELFF. CDR3 nucleotide sequence: TGTGCCAGCAGCCAAGGAGGCACCTACACCGGGGAGCTGTTTTTT. This chain joins TRBV3-1 (or the pseudogene TRBV3-2) and TRBJ2-2; D remains unclear. Germline V gives CDR1 LGHDT, CDR2 YNNKEL (reference sequence). The CDR3 loop spans 15 amino acids. V lost 1 base and J lost 3, with 9 bases in between.

CDR3 loop: CASSIGTGGYEQYF. Here the CDR3 DNA reads TGTGCCAGCAGTATCGGGACAGGGGGCTACGAGCAGTACTTC. The chain recombines TRBV27 with TRBJ2-7; 11 bases are shared with TRBD1. J gave up 3 bases and V 5 bases, and 3 bases lay outside the gene matches. The V gene's germline CDR1 is MNHEY and CDR2 SMNVEV (reference sequence). CDR3 size: 14 residues.

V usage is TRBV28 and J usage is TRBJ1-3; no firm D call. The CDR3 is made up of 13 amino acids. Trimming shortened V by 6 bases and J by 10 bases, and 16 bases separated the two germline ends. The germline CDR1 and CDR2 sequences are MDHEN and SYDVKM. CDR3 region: CASSPPQARTIYF. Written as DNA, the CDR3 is TGTGCCAGCAGCCCGCCCCAGGCACGGACCATATATTTT.

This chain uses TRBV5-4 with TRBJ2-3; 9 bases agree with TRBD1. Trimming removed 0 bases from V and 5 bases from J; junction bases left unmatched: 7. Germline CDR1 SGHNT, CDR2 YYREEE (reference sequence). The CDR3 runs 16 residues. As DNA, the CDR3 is TGTGCCAGCAGCTTGGAGGGAACAGGGGGCATAGATACGCAGTATTTT. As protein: CASSLEGTGGIDTQYF.

This CDR3 is CATNGRVEQFF. CDR3 DNA sequence: TGTGCCACCAACGGCAGGGTGGAGCAGTTCTTC. This chain links TRBV25-1 with TRBJ2-1, with D perhaps TRBD1 (5 bases). V lost 10 bases, J lost 10 bases, and 14 bases lay in between. Germline loops: CDR1 MGHDK, CDR2 SYGVNS. The CDR3 runs 11 residues.